The rows below give T cell receptor beta chains drawn from one sample of a study of regulatory and conventional T cells in RAG deficiency. Profiled with immunoSEQ multiplex PCR; TCRdb holds only in-frame clones, not every one. The top ten hold around 3.4% of the sample, which has 30,000 to 40,000 clones, approximately 80% seen once. These sequences were also reported in another study, on regulatory T cells.

The sample comprised CD4+ effector T cells sorted from blood. These receptors were taken from a human donor in good health. The CDR3 runs from the conserved cysteine through the conserved F or W. Each record gives: V gene, clone size, D gene, J gene, CDR3 protein, CDR3 DNA. A D gene is named only where the DNA matches it firmly. Not every row has a clone size; where given, it reads once, few, many or a size class.

TRBV4-1	NA	NA	TRBJ1-5	CASSQVGPPNQPQHF	TGCGCCAGCAGCCAAGTAGGGCCCCCGAATCAGCCCCAGCATTTT
TRBV7-8	few	TRBD1	TRBJ2-7	CASSLGTGYHEQYF	TGTGCCAGCAGCTTAGGGACAGGGTACCACGAGCAGTACTTC
TRBV5-1	NA	NA	TRBJ2-5	CASSLSRETQYF	TGCGCCAGCAGCTTGTCTCGGGAGACCCAGTACTTC
TRBV5-1	NA	NA	TRBJ2-7	CASSPRQGQAYEQYF	TGCGCCAGCAGCCCTCGCCAGGGGCAGGCCTACGAGCAGTACTTC
TRBV27	NA	NA	TRBJ1-2	CASSLGVDYGYTF	TGTGCCAGCAGCTTAGGCGTTGACTATGGCTACACCTTC
TRBV6-5	NA	NA	TRBJ2-3	CASSQLSTDTQYF	TGTGCCAGCAGCCAACTGAGCACAGATACGCAGTATTTT
TRBV29-1	NA	NA	TRBJ1-2	CSVEGRDGNYGYTF	TGCAGCGTTGAAGGCCGGGACGGAAACTATGGCTACACCTTC
TRBV7-3	NA	NA	TRBJ2-5	CASSLTNELGETQYF	TGTGCCAGCAGCTTAACGAACGAATTGGGGGAGACCCAGTACTTC
TRBV11-2	NA	TRBD2	TRBJ2-1	CASSLSWTSGGLF	TGTGCCAGCAGCTTATCATGGACTAGCGGGGGGCTCTTC
TRBV5-1	NA	TRBD1	TRBJ2-5	CASSSGTGDGETQYF	TGCGCCAGCAGCTCTGGGACAGGGGACGGGGAGACCCAGTACTTC
TRBV5-6	NA	NA	TRBJ1-5	CASSLTGGTQPQHF	TGTGCCAGCAGCCTGACCGGGGGGACTCAGCCCCAGCATTTT
TRBV5-6	NA	NA	TRBJ1-1	CASSLEGGTPQDLNTEAFF	TGTGCCAGCAGCTTGGAGGGCGGGACACCGCAAGATCTGAACACTGAAGCTTTCTTT
TRBV5-1	NA	NA	TRBJ1-4	CASSLASADEKLFF	TGCGCCAGCAGCTTGGCCTCGGCAGACGAAAAACTGTTTTTT
TRBV6-1	NA	TRBD1	TRBJ1-2	CASSPTGGLNYGYTF	TGTGCCAGCAGTCCCACAGGGGGCCTTAACTATGGCTACACCTTC
TRBV28	NA	NA	TRBJ1-1	CASKIGRGTEAFF	TGTGCCAGCAAAATCGGACGGGGGACTGAAGCTTTCTTT
TRBV7-2	NA	NA	TRBJ2-4	CASSRADVRIQYF	TGTGCCAGCAGCCGAGCGGACGTGAGGATTCAGTACTTC
TRBV18	NA	NA	TRBJ1-2	CASSPLSGVGNYGYTF	TGTGCCAGCTCACCGTTGTCAGGGGTCGGAAACTATGGCTACACCTTC
TRBV7-9	few	TRBD1	TRBJ2-1	CASRTTGVGNEQFF	TGTGCCAGTCGAACGACAGGGGTTGGCAATGAGCAGTTCTTC
TRBV10-1	few	NA	TRBJ1-1	CASSPTDGNTEAFF	TGCGCCAGCAGCCCGACGGACGGGAACACTGAAGCTTTCTTT
TRBV9	NA	NA	TRBJ1-1	CASSVETVMNTEAFF	TGTGCCAGCAGCGTAGAAACAGTTATGAACACTGAAGCTTTCTTT
TRBV6-5	NA	TRBD1	TRBJ1-2	CASSSQGAGDYGYTF	TGTGCCAGCAGTTCCCAGGGGGCGGGGGACTATGGCTACACCTTC
TRBV13	NA	NA	TRBJ1-1	CASSPPLGRMNTEAFF	TGTGCCAGCAGCCCACCCCTAGGACGGATGAACACTGAAGCTTTCTTT
TRBV11-2	NA	NA	TRBJ2-2	CASSFIRFSGELFF	TGTGCCAGCAGCTTTATTCGGTTTTCCGGGGAGCTGTTTTTT
TRBV7-3	NA	TRBD1	TRBJ1-2	CASSSGQGIGYTF	TGTGCCAGCAGCTCGGGACAGGGTATCGGCTACACCTTC
TRBV6-5	NA	TRBD1	TRBJ1-5	CASSRDRRNQPQHF	TGTGCCAGCAGTCGGGACAGAAGGAATCAGCCCCAGCATTTT
TRBV6-4	few	TRBD1	TRBJ1-5	CASSDTEGQGARQPQHF	TGTGCCAGCAGTGACACGGAGGGACAGGGGGCACGTCAGCCCCAGCATTTT
TRBV18	NA	NA	TRBJ2-3	CASSPPGGYGRNTQYF	TGTGCCAGCTCACCGCCGGGGGGCTACGGGCGAAATACGCAGTATTTT
TRBV18	NA	NA	TRBJ1-2	CASSPGGDDGYTF	TGTGCCAGCTCACCAGGGGGGGACGACGGCTACACCTTC
TRBV15	NA	NA	TRBJ1-4	CATSKRGLNEKLFF	TGTGCCACCAGCAAACGGGGCCTAAATGAAAAACTGTTTTTT
TRBV6-1	NA	NA	TRBJ1-5	CASSELGGVSNQPQHF	TGTGCCAGCAGTGAACTTGGGGGAGTTAGCAATCAGCCCCAGCATTTT
TRBV4-1	few	TRBD1	TRBJ2-7	CASSHRDRGNEQYF	TGCGCCAGCAGCCATCGGGACAGGGGAAACGAGCAGTACTTC
TRBV5-1	NA	TRBD2	TRBJ2-5	CASSLTAGGRETQYF	TGCGCCAGCAGCTTGACAGCGGGGGGGCGAGAGACCCAGTACTTC
TRBV9	NA	NA	TRBJ1-6	CASSVGQGESPLHF	TGTGCCAGCAGCGTTGGGCAGGGTGAATCACCCCTCCACTTT
TRBV6-4	once	NA	TRBJ1-2	CASSGARGYTF	TGTGCCAGCAGTGGTGCTCGCGGCTACACCTTC
TRBV2	NA	TRBD1	TRBJ1-5	CASKPWTGAFNQPQHF	TGTGCCAGCAAACCCTGGACAGGGGCTTTCAATCAGCCCCAGCATTTT
TRBV5-4	NA	NA	TRBJ1-6	CASSFSEVGSPLHF	TGTGCCAGCAGCTTCTCCGAAGTCGGATCACCCCTCCACTTT
TRBV23-1	NA	NA	TRBJ1-5	CASSHPRLGAGLYSNQPQHF	TGCGCCAGCAGTCACCCGAGGTTAGGGGCTGGGTTATATAGCAATCAGCCCCAGCATTTT
TRBV7-6	NA	NA	TRBJ2-5	CASSLATAPQETQYF	TGTGCCAGCAGCTTAGCGACAGCCCCACAAGAGACCCAGTACTTC
TRBV5-1	NA	TRBD1	TRBJ1-1	CASSLGLAGGTEAFF	TGCGCCAGCAGCTTGGGTTTGGCAGGGGGAACTGAAGCTTTCTTT
TRBV7-9	NA	NA	TRBJ2-7	CASSLLQGSGEQYF	TGTGCCAGCAGCTTACTTCAGGGATCGGGGGAGCAGTACTTC
TRBV28	NA	NA	TRBJ2-5	CASTPGRGETQYF	TGTGCCAGCACCCCCGGACGGGGAGAGACCCAGTACTTC
TRBV6-6	NA	NA	TRBJ1-1	CASSPPRGQPTIEAFF	TGTGCCAGCAGCCCACCTCGAGGACAGCCCACCATTGAAGCTTTCTTT